These 25 T cell receptor beta chains were sequenced from one sample in a study of T cell responses to AZD1222 COVID-19 vaccine. The method was immunoSEQ multiplex PCR; TCRdb's version includes in-frame clones alone and lacks a portion of them. The profile shows approximately 110,000 clones, around 96% of them singletons. The input for sequencing was peripheral blood, taken on day 0 of AZD1222 vaccination. All receptors come from an adult in good health.

The chain uses TRBV12-3 or TRBV12-4 and TRBJ2-5, with D possibly being TRBD1 (6 bases). Trimming took off 6 bases at V and 1 base at J, with 9 bases between the two ends. The CDR3 has 13 residues. CDR3 region: CASRRDTQETQYF. In nucleotides, the CDR3 is TGTGCCAGCAGACGGGACACCCAAGAGACCCAGTACTTC.

This sequence joins TRBV21-1 and TRBJ2-3; whether TRBD1, the table's D call, matches the DNA was not checked. TRBV21-1 counts as a pseudogene. The length of the CDR3 is 12 residues. The CDR3 spells CAWTGGTDTQYF. In nucleotides, the CDR3 is TGTGCCTGGACAGGGGGCACAGATACGCAGTATTTT.

The chain carries TRBV7-9 and TRBJ2-7, with D unresolved. Between the trimmed V and J ends, which lost 5 bases and 5 bases, there was a span of 19 bases. Germline CDR1 SEHNR, CDR2 FQNEAQ (reference sequence). The CDR3 runs to 15 residues. CDR3: CASSPPGGVGNEQYF. In DNA, the CDR3 is TGTGCCAGCAGCCCCCCAGGTGGCGTAGGGAACGAGCAGTACTTC.

V and J are TRBV15 and TRBJ1-1; 7 nucleotides agree with TRBD1. Germline assignment: CDR1 LNHNV and CDR2 YYDKDF (reference sequence). The V gene end was trimmed by 4 bases and the J gene end by 7 bases; junction bases not matched to a gene: 12. The CDR3 has 15 amino acids. CDR3 nucleotide sequence: TGTGCCACCAGCATAGGGACAGCCGGGCAGGGTGAAGCTTTCTTT. Translation gives CATSIGTAGQGEAFF.

The chain combines TRBV18 with TRBJ2-1; 13 nucleotides line up with TRBD2. Unmatched junction bases numbered 2, after V lost 3 bases and J lost 0 bases. This CDR3 has 17 residues. The germline V gene encodes CDR1 KGHSH and CDR2 LQKENI. CDR3 DNA sequence: TGTGCCAGCTCACCGACTAGCGGGAGGAGCTCCTACAATGAGCAGTTCTTC. This codes for CASSPTSGRSSYNEQFF. Complete variable domain (other parts from reference TRBV18 and TRBJ2-1): NAGVMQNPRHLVRRRGQEARLRCSPMKGHSHVYWYRQLPEEGLKFMVYLQKENIIDESGMPKERFSAEFPKEGPSILRIQQVVRGDSAAYFCASSPTSGRSSYNEQFFGPGTRLTVL.

The chain carries TRBV27 and TRBJ2-7, with D uncertain. Trimming pared 4 bases from V and 3 bases from J, leaving 10 bases between. Germline CDR1 and CDR2: MNHEY and SMNVEV (reference sequence). This CDR3 comprises 13 residues. The CDR3 DNA is TGTGCCAGCAGTTACCCTGGGGTCTACGAGCAGTACTTC. Protein: CASSYPGVYEQYF.

In this sample, this clone turned up many times. The chain carries TRBV3-1 (or the pseudogene TRBV3-2) and TRBJ2-5; tentative D call: TRBD1 (6 bases). The CDR3 has 16 amino acids. CDR1 and CDR2 (germline): LGHDT, YNNKEL (reference sequence). The V gene lost 2 bases and the J gene lost 7 bases, with 20 bases spanning the gap. The CDR3 bases are TGTGCCAGCAGCCAACTGGGGGCGGAAAAGGCGGGGACCCAGTACTTC. Translated, it gives CASSQLGAEKAGTQYF.

This rearrangement joins TRBV28 to TRBJ1-4; D is undetermined. CDR3 size: 15 residues. Trimming cost V 5 bases and J 3 bases, with 13 bases left between them. Looked up from germline, CDR1 is MDHEN and CDR2 is SYDVKM. DNA of the CDR3: TGTGCCAGCAGTACAGCTAGGGAGCCTAATGAAAAACTGTTTTTT. Protein: CASSTAREPNEKLFF.

V and J are TRBV9 and TRBJ2-1; 10 nucleotides align to TRBD2. V gave up 3 bases and J gave up 9 bases; unmatched junction bases: 9. The CDR3 has 15 residues. Germline V gene data show CDR1 as SGDLS and CDR2 as YYNGEE. The CDR3 is CASSAPSGGYSEQFF. CDR3 nucleotide sequence: TGTGCCAGCAGCGCCCCTAGCGGGGGTTATAGTGAGCAGTTCTTC.

This chain uses TRBV11-1 with TRBJ2-1; TRBD2 agrees at 10 bases. J was trimmed by 10 bases and V by 4 bases; bases with no gene match: 10. Germline CDR1 is SGHAT and CDR2 is FQDESV (reference sequence). The CDR3 runs to 15 residues. This chain's CDR3 is CASSSLAGDVGEQFF. The CDR3 region has the DNA TGTGCCAGCAGCTCGCTAGCGGGAGACGTAGGGGAGCAGTTCTTC.

The chain carries TRBV27 and TRBJ1-3; no reliable D call. The CDR3 has 13 residues. Trimming took 5 bases from V and 4 from J, leaving 9 bases between them. Germline V gene lookup returns CDR1 MNHEY and CDR2 SMNVEV (reference sequence). CDR3 sequence: CASSIRAGNTIYF. The DNA of the CDR3 is TGTGCCAGCAGTATACGGGCCGGAAACACCATATATTTT.

The chain joins TRBV25-1 to TRBJ2-4, with 9 positions matching TRBD2. Per the germline V gene, CDR1 is MGHDK and CDR2 is SYGVNS. This CDR3 has 15 residues. Unmatched junction bases numbered 3, after V lost 1 base and J lost 5 bases. CDR3 protein: CASSESSGNQNIQYF. For the CDR3, the DNA is TGTGCCAGCAGTGAATCTAGCGGGAATCAAAACATTCAGTACTTC.

In regard to this clone: The same CDR3 is also encoded by other DNA sequences in this sample. The chain has TRBV6-5 and TRBJ1-3; unclear D gene. Germline loops: CDR1 MNHEY, CDR2 SVGAGI. The CDR3 consists of 13 residues. Trimming removed 6 bases at V and 0 bases at J, with 6 bases between. The DNA for the CDR3 is TGTGCCAGCAGGGGGTCCTCTGGAAACACCATATATTTT. This sequence encodes CASRGSSGNTIYF.

This chain joins TRBV9 and TRBJ1-4, with no clear D. The length of the CDR3 is 12 residues. V shed 4 bases and J shed 8 bases, with 9 bases lying between them. Germline V gene data show CDR1 as SGDLS and CDR2 as YYNGEE. The CDR3 reads CASSPRPEKLFF. The CDR3 coding sequence is TGTGCCAGCAGCCCACGTCCGGAAAAACTGTTTTTT.

This chain uses TRBV6-4 with TRBJ2-3; 8 positions match TRBD2. This CDR3 has 16 residues. Unmatched junction bases numbered 10, after V lost 6 bases and J lost 2 bases. Germline CDR1 and CDR2: MRHNA and SNTAGT. CDR3: CASSNPGGTNTDTQYF. As DNA, the CDR3 is TGTGCCAGCAGCAACCCGGGGGGGACCAACACAGATACGCAGTATTTT.

The V call is TRBV6-2 or TRBV6-3, the J call TRBJ2-7; maybe TRBD2 (5 bases). CDR3 length: 15 amino acids. The germline gives CDR1 MNHEY, CDR2 SVGEGT. Trimming left V 3 bases short and J 3 bases short, with 15 bases between. Here the CDR3 reads CASSYGPGGVYEQYF. The CDR3 DNA reads TGTGCCAGCAGTTATGGCCCCGGAGGAGTCTACGAGCAGTACTTC.

This clone was detected once. The V and J genes are TRBV5-1 and TRBJ1-2; D is perhaps TRBD1 (6 bases). CDR3 size: 18 residues. Germline CDR1 reads SGHRS; CDR2 reads YFSETQ. The germline V and J ends were trimmed by 4 bases and 4 bases, with 26 bases remaining between them. The CDR3 region is CASSLHIPVRGSSYGYTF. The CDR3 DNA reads as TGCGCCAGCAGCCTACACATCCCGGTTAGGGGGAGCTCCTATGGCTACACCTTC. Filled out from reference TRBV5-1 and TRBJ1-2, the complete variable domain reads KAGVTQTPRYLIKTRGQQVTLSCSPISGHRSVSWYQQTPGQGLQFLFEYFSETQRNKGNFPGRFSGRQFSNSRSEMNVSTLELGDSALYLCASSLHIPVRGSSYGYTFGSGTRLTVV.

The chain links TRBV30 to TRBJ1-4; no clear D gene. This CDR3 has 13 amino acids. Germline assignment: CDR1 GTSNPN and CDR2 SVGIG (reference sequence). Trimming took 7 bases from V and 7 from J, leaving 16 bases between them. CDR3 DNA: TGTGCCTCATTAGTCCAGGAACTTGAAAAACTGTTTTTT. This sequence encodes CASLVQELEKLFF.

This sequence joins TRBV7-3 and TRBJ1-1; D remains unclear. The germline gives CDR1 SGHTA, CDR2 FQGTGA. Trimming took off 5 bases at V and 0 bases at J, with 13 bases between the two ends. The CDR3 runs to 15 residues. The CDR3 is CASSLLNVVNTEAFF. CDR3 DNA sequence: TGTGCCAGCAGCCTGCTAAATGTGGTGAACACTGAAGCTTTCTTT.

V usage is TRBV29-1 and J usage is TRBJ2-7, with D unclear. The V and J ends lost 6 bases and 2 bases respectively, with 17 bases between them. The CDR3 has 14 residues. Looked up from germline, CDR1 is SQVTM and CDR2 is ANQGSEA. The CDR3 is CSVLSVARPYEQYF. The CDR3 DNA sequence: TGCAGCGTCCTTTCGGTCGCAAGACCCTACGAGCAGTACTTC.

The V gene is TRBV9, the J gene TRBJ1-1; D not resolved. The V end lost 2 bases, the J end lost 7 bases, and 15 bases lay between the germline ends. The CDR3 has 14 amino acids. The germline gives CDR1 SGDLS, CDR2 YYNGEE. CDR3 region: CASSVGSPEDEAFF. The CDR3 DNA reads TGTGCCAGCAGCGTCGGGTCTCCGGAGGATGAAGCTTTCTTT.

The rearrangement uses TRBV5-1 and TRBJ1-3; a possible D gene is TRBD1 (5 bases). Germline assignment: CDR1 SGHRS and CDR2 YFSETQ. The CDR3 spans 17 residues. V dropped 4 bases and J dropped 2 bases, with 19 bases sitting between them. In nucleotides, the CDR3 is TGCGCCAGCAGCCTGGGACGGGGGTTTGGACCTGGAAACACCATATATTTT. This encodes CASSLGRGFGPGNTIYF.

The V gene is TRBV6-5, the J gene TRBJ1-1; D unresolved. The CDR3 extends over 11 amino acids. The V end was cut by 7 bases, the J end by 5 bases, with 8 bases between. Germline CDR1 and CDR2: MNHEY and SVGAGI. This CDR3 is CASIWGTEAFF. CDR3 nucleotide sequence: TGTGCCAGCATTTGGGGAACTGAAGCTTTCTTT.

This rearrangement joins TRBV27 to TRBJ1-1; TRBD1 might be the D (5 bases). Germline assignment: CDR1 MNHEY and CDR2 SMNVEV (reference sequence). The CDR3 is 17 residues long. With 1 base removed from V and 1 base from J, the gap between germline ends came to 16 bases. CDR3 protein: CASSLFRRGLGNTEAFF. CDR3 nucleotides: TGTGCCAGCAGTTTATTTAGACGGGGGTTAGGGAACACTGAAGCTTTCTTT.

The chain combines TRBV28 with TRBJ1-2, with 9 bases matching TRBD1. Germline CDR1 reads MDHEN; CDR2 reads SYDVKM. J gave up 8 bases and V 6 bases, and 7 bases lay outside the gene matches. The CDR3 has 13 residues. As DNA, the CDR3 is TGTGCCAGCAGGGAACAGGGGGCGCCCGGCTACACCTTC. It encodes CASREQGAPGYTF.